Here is one TCR beta chain with its context. Its target antigen remains unknown. There are no base qualities to consult, and no much larger clone falls within one base. V is shortened by 8 bases, J by 7 bases, and the region joining them spans 9 bases. CDR1 and CDR2 were assigned from the germline V gene as MNHEY and SVGAGI. The CDR3 sequence holds 11 residues, the cysteine and phenylalanine included. The only DNA kept is the CDR3, 33 bases in frame from the first base. The entry originates in a study of blood T cell repertoires in COVID-19 (TCRdb year 2020). Background for the entire study: Collaborator samples came from the United States, Italy and Spain and covered acute and convalescent phases of COVID-19. The material from the prospective study consisted of cDNA or gDNA derived from T cells, B-cell-depleted T cells, or PBMCs. The dataset comprised deeply sampled blood TCRbeta repertoires from subjects exposed to, actively infected with, or recovered from COVID-19. A freely available public database, intended as a resource for researchers studying the immune response to SARS-CoV-2, is where the repertoires were released. The samples were drawn from two sources: the first 160 participants of the ongoing ImmuneRACE study, and approximately 1,300 subjects contributed by 6 global collaborators. A de-identified subject ID, COVID-19 status, age in years and sex were almost always included in the sample metadata. Where available, HLA class I and class II types were obtained from metadata supplied by the sample provider rather than from assay-based typing.

The paper's findings and limits, for the study overall: Clinical and demographic metadata were provided uncurated, with the amount varying by source and participant.

Collaborating institutions collected whole blood in K2EDTA tubes following their own protocols. Collaborator samples were shipped for TCRbeta analysis as frozen whole blood, isolated PBMCs, or DNA extracted from either sample type. The immunoSEQ Assay, a bias-controlled multiplex PCR, was used to amplify TCRbeta CDR3 regions from genomic DNA. The source study handled its data this way. The number of nucleated cells in each sample was estimated from the amplification of reference gene primers within the assay. To quantify the absolute abundance of each unique TCRbeta CDR3 rearrangement, sequence reads were collapsed and filtered. For each sample, productive Simpson clonality was calculated as the square root of Simpson's diversity index across productive rearrangements. Here the immuneACCESS table is served through TCRdb, limited to in-frame sequences with V and J called. Missing clones are a known gap in these copies; in checked studies unresolved V genes cover under half, and the rest lacks a known reason. V and J calls and clone size are those listed in that table; D and trimming were worked out from the DNA. This sample is represented by about 68,000 clones; 84% of them were singletons. 7.5% to 9.5% of the sample goes to the ten largest clones.

The TCR originated in a middle-aged man with active COVID-19. Sequences were obtained from peripheral blood. The rearranged segments are TRBV6-5 and TRBJ2-1, and the D gene may be TRBD1, 5 bases matching. The CDR3 reads as follows: CASPRQNEQFF. The nucleotide sequence is given as TGTGCCAGCCCTCGACAGAATGAGCAGTTCTTC.